The 31 T cell receptor beta chains presented below share a single source sample, sequenced in a study of shared clonotypes between healthy human individuals. Naive CD8 cells, CD45RO-negative and positively selected for CCR7, excluded terminally differentiated effector memory CD45RA+ cells. Assay used: immunoSEQ multiplex PCR; TCRdb lists only in-frame clones, some missing. The sample carries approximately 2,000,000 clones, around 93% recorded once. The sequenced material came from naive CD8+ T cells from PBMCs. The source is a man aged 18 to 29 in good health. Some clones in this sample may be carry-over from other donors' samples.

With respect to this clone: The sample holds other DNA sequences that translate to the same CDR3. The chain couples TRBV28 to TRBJ1-1; D not certain. The germline V and J ends were trimmed by 6 bases and 0 bases, with 5 bases remaining between them. Germline values: CDR1 MDHEN, CDR2 SYDVKM. The CDR3 covers 12 residues. The CDR3, as DNA: TGTGCCAGCAGGAGGGTGAACACTGAAGCTTTCTTT. Its translation: CASRRVNTEAFF. The full variable domain, in which reference TRBV28 and TRBJ1-1 provide the parts outside the CDR3, is DVKVTQSSRYLVKRTGEKVFLECVQDMDHENMFWYRQDPGLGLRLIYFSYDVKMKEKGDIPEGYSVSREKKERFSLILESASTNQTSMYLCASRRVNTEAFFGQGTRLTVV.

This clone was observed once. The chain joins TRBV27 to TRBJ2-7; 12 bases fit TRBD2. The V gene's germline CDR1 is MNHEY and CDR2 SMNVEV (reference sequence). The ends lost 7 bases at V and 1 base at J; junction bases unmatched: 8. This CDR3 spans 16 amino acids. For the CDR3, the DNA is TGTGCCAGCACCCTTATCCTAGCGGGAGGGTCCTACGAGCAGTACTTC. It encodes CASTLILAGGSYEQYF.

The gene calls are TRBV9 and TRBJ1-2; 8 nucleotides line up with TRBD1. Trimming took 3 bases from V and 1 from J; bases not matched to a gene: 11. This CDR3 spans 17 amino acids. From germline, CDR1 is SGDLS and CDR2 YYNGEE. As DNA, the CDR3 is TGTGCCAGCAGCGGACCTGGACAGGGCGATCGTAACTATGGCTACACCTTC. This sequence encodes CASSGPGQGDRNYGYTF. The variable domain in full, with the rest retrieved from reference TRBV9 and TRBJ1-2, is DSGVTQTPKHLITATGQRVTLRCSPRSGDLSVYWYQQSLDQGLQFLIQYYNGEERAKGNILERFSAQQFPDLHSELNLSSLELGDSALYFCASSGPGQGDRNYGYTFGSGTRLTVV.

The rearrangement joins TRBV27 to TRBJ1-4; 7 bases fit TRBD1. CDR3 length: 16 amino acids. The junction had 10 bases not matched to a gene; V was cut back by 4 bases and J by 5 bases. Germline V gene sequence: CDR1 MNHEY, CDR2 SMNVEV (reference sequence). The chain's CDR3 is CASSSDRVGANEKLFF. As DNA, the CDR3 is TGTGCCAGCAGTTCTGACAGGGTGGGGGCGAATGAAAAACTGTTTTTT.

The rearrangement uses TRBV10-3 and TRBJ2-2; TRBD1 matches at 10 bases. Germline V gene data show CDR1 as ENHRY and CDR2 as SYGVKD. V was clipped by 3 bases and J by 6 bases; unmatched bases: 16. The CDR3 contains 19 residues. CDR3 loop: CAISDPRLRGTGVSGELFF. The CDR3, as DNA: TGTGCCATCAGTGACCCGCGGCTCCGGGGGACAGGGGTTTCCGGGGAGCTGTTTTTT.

This clone is a singleton in its sample. The chain is built from TRBV5-1 and TRBJ1-5; 8 bases line up with TRBD1. CDR1 and CDR2 from the germline V gene are SGHRS and YFSETQ. Germline trimming cut 4 bases from V and 4 bases from J; bases unmatched to any gene: 4. The CDR3 has 14 residues. CDR3 sequence: CASSDGQGNQPQHF. As DNA, the CDR3 is TGCGCCAGCAGCGACGGACAGGGAAATCAGCCCCAGCATTTT.

This chain joins TRBV28 and TRBJ2-7; D possibly corresponds to TRBD2 (6 bases). The germline V gene has CDR1 MDHEN and CDR2 SYDVKM. CDR3 size: 14 residues. The V end was cut by 7 bases, the J end by 1 base, with 14 bases between. CDR3 bases: TGTGCCAGCATCAAATGGGGGGAGTCCTACGAGCAGTACTTC. Its protein is CASIKWGESYEQYF.

The V and J genes are TRBV10-3 and TRBJ2-2; D might be TRBD1 (5 bases). This CDR3 contains 13 residues. V gave up 3 bases and J gave up 7 bases, with 9 bases separating them. Germline CDR1 reads ENHRY; CDR2 reads SYGVKD. CDR3 sequence reads: CAISDRDVGELFF. The CDR3 DNA sequence: TGTGCCATCAGTGACAGGGATGTCGGGGAGCTGTTTTTT.

As regards this clone: The sample holds other DNA sequences that translate to the same CDR3. The V call is TRBV6-5, the J call TRBJ1-2; tentatively, D is TRBD1 (6 bases). The V end lost 2 bases, the J end lost 8 bases, and 12 bases lay between the germline ends. This CDR3 has 13 residues. Looked up from germline, CDR1 is MNHEY and CDR2 is SVGAGI. CDR3: CASSYQTGYGYTF. CDR3 DNA sequence: TGTGCCAGCAGTTACCAGACAGGTTACGGCTACACCTTC.

Turning to this clone: This sample also contains other DNA sequences that code for the same CDR3. The chain links TRBV9 to TRBJ1-1; TRBD1 agrees at 8 bases. Trimming removed 3 bases from V and 7 bases from J; junction bases left unmatched: 5. Germline loops: CDR1 SGDLS, CDR2 YYNGEE. The CDR3 contains 13 residues. The DNA for the CDR3 is TGTGCCAGCAGCGGGAACAGGGGGAATGAAGCTTTCTTT. It codes for CASSGNRGNEAFF. The full variable domain, its missing parts supplied by reference TRBV9 and TRBJ1-1, is DSGVTQTPKHLITATGQRVTLRCSPRSGDLSVYWYQQSLDQGLQFLIQYYNGEERAKGNILERFSAQQFPDLHSELNLSSLELGDSALYFCASSGNRGNEAFFGQGTRLTVV.

The J gene is TRBJ2-3, the V gene TRBV4-1, with TRBD2 matching 8 bases. This CDR3 contains 15 residues. V dropped 5 bases and J dropped 13; count of bases not matched to a gene: 17. CDR1 and CDR2 (germline): MGHRA, YSYEKL. CDR3 region: CASSIRGLAGTDEYF. CDR3 bases: TGCGCCAGCAGCATCCGAGGGCTAGCGGGTACAGACGAGTATTTT.

The V call is TRBV27, the J call TRBJ1-2; tentatively, D is TRBD1 (6 bases). CDR1 and CDR2 from the germline V gene are MNHEY and SMNVEV (reference sequence). The CDR3 is 13 residues long. The V end lost 6 bases, the J end lost 4 bases, and 12 bases lay between the germline ends. The DNA for the CDR3 is TGTGCCAGCAGGCCCGACAGGCTCTATGGCTACACCTTC. Translation gives CASRPDRLYGYTF.

The chain has TRBV7-9 and TRBJ2-5; D remains unclear. This CDR3 has 11 residues. Trimming took 4 bases from V and 5 from J, leaving 5 bases between them. Germline assignment: CDR1 SEHNR and CDR2 FQNEAQ (reference sequence). The CDR3 here is CASSSWETQYF. Here the CDR3 DNA reads TGTGCCAGCAGCTCCTGGGAGACCCAGTACTTC.

V gene TRBV7-3 combines with J gene TRBJ2-1; TRBD1 aligns across 7 bases. This CDR3 is built from 14 residues. Per the germline V gene, CDR1 is SGHTA and CDR2 is FQGTGA. The trim removed 5 bases at V and 3 bases at J, leaving 4 bases unmatched. CDR3 nucleotide sequence: TGTGCCAGCAGCACCGACAGGGACTACAATGAGCAGTTCTTC. Residues: CASSTDRDYNEQFF.

The genes are TRBV28 and TRBJ2-7; D is ambiguous. The CDR3 has 15 amino acids. V was cut by 3 bases and J by 4 bases, with 16 bases left in between. Germline-derived CDR1 and CDR2 are MDHEN and SYDVKM. The CDR3, as DNA: TGTGCCAGCAGTTTGGTGGCTACCACATGGTACGAGCAGTACTTC. Protein: CASSLVATTWYEQYF.

Concerning this clone itself: Within the sample, other DNA sequences also encode this same CDR3. The V and J genes are TRBV9 and TRBJ2-7; TRBD2 might be the D (6 bases). CDR3 length: 15 amino acids. Germline CDR1 reads SGDLS; CDR2 reads YYNGEE. V was pared by 0 bases and J by 3 bases, with 13 bases between. Written as DNA, the CDR3 is TGTGCCAGCAGCGTAGCTTACGGGGGTGGCTACGAGCAGTACTTC. This codes for CASSVAYGGGYEQYF.

The chain joins TRBV7-8 to TRBJ2-3; D not resolved. Germline CDR1 is SGHVS and CDR2 is FQNEAQ. Trimming left V 5 bases short and J 2 bases short, with 11 bases between. CDR3 length: 14 amino acids. The CDR3: CASSLLSDTDTQYF. CDR3 DNA: TGTGCCAGCAGCCTCCTGTCGGACACAGATACGCAGTATTTT.

The gene calls are TRBV2 and TRBJ1-5; D might be TRBD1 (5 bases). The V gene lost 1 base and the J gene lost 5 bases, with 12 bases spanning the gap. Per the germline V gene, CDR1 is SNHLY and CDR2 is FYNNEI. CDR3 size: 15 residues. The CDR3 sequence is CASSEVGGSYQPQHF. CDR3 coding DNA: TGTGCCAGCAGTGAAGTCGGGGGATCGTATCAGCCCCAGCATTTT.

This chain uses TRBV11-2 with TRBJ1-2; no clear D. Germline CDR1 reads SGHAT; CDR2 reads FQNNGV. V was cut by 2 bases and J by 3 bases, with 10 bases left in between. The CDR3 covers 14 residues. The CDR3 region is CASSLSIIHYGYTF. CDR3 nucleotides: TGTGCCAGCAGCTTATCTATCATTCACTATGGCTACACCTTC.

The count of this clone is one. The chain recombines TRBV27 with TRBJ2-7; D possibly corresponds to TRBD1 (5 bases). In germline, CDR1 is MNHEY, CDR2 SMNVEV (reference sequence). V was cut by 4 bases and J by 2 bases, with 12 bases left in between. The CDR3 contains 14 residues. The CDR3 region has the DNA TGTGCCAGCAGTTGGCAGGGTATGGCCTACGAGCAGTACTTC. Encoded protein: CASSWQGMAYEQYF.

The genes are TRBV4-1 and TRBJ2-7; D is perhaps TRBD1 (5 bases). The CDR3 contains 16 residues. V gave up 0 bases and J gave up 2 bases, with 14 bases separating them. Per the germline V gene, CDR1 is MGHRA and CDR2 is YSYEKL. The CDR3 protein is CASSQDPRAVPYEQYF. For the CDR3, the DNA is TGCGCCAGCAGCCAAGATCCCAGGGCAGTACCCTACGAGCAGTACTTC.

For this clone: Other DNA sequences within the sample encode an identical CDR3. This sequence joins TRBV7-9 and TRBJ2-5, with D perhaps assigned TRBD1 or TRBD2 (5 bases each). Per germline, CDR1 SEHNR and CDR2 FQNEAQ (reference sequence). The length of the CDR3 is 14 residues. The V and J ends lost 4 bases and 1 base respectively, with 10 bases between them. For the CDR3, the DNA is TGTGCCAGCAGCTCCAGGGACGGCCAAGAGACCCAGTACTTC. The encoded protein is CASSSRDGQETQYF.

The chain links TRBV28 to TRBJ2-5; D possibly corresponds to TRBD1 (6 bases). Germline V CDR1 and CDR2: MDHEN, SYDVKM. This CDR3 is built from 15 residues. Trimming stripped 5 bases from V and 5 bases from J, with 18 bases between. CDR3 sequence (DNA): TGTGCCAGCAGTCGACGACAGGCACCTCTCGAGACCCAGTACTTC. Protein sequence: CASSRRQAPLETQYF.

The rearrangement links TRBV6-4 to TRBJ2-1; D might be TRBD1 or TRBD2, each matching 5 bases. The CDR3 is 15 residues long. V lost 2 bases and J lost 1, with 9 bases in between. Germline CDR1 is MRHNA and CDR2 is SNTAGT. The CDR3 sequence is CASSDVGESYNEQFF. DNA of the CDR3: TGTGCCAGCAGTGACGTGGGGGAGTCCTACAATGAGCAGTTCTTC.

The V and J genes are TRBV15 and TRBJ2-7; a weak D match, TRBD2 (6 bases). Germline V lookup: CDR1 LNHNV, CDR2 YYDKDF (reference sequence). V was trimmed by 5 bases and J by 5 bases, leaving 16 bases between them. This CDR3 has 14 amino acids. As DNA, the CDR3 is TGTGCCACCAGCCCAACCGGAGGGCCCCACGAGCAGTACTTC. This translates into CATSPTGGPHEQYF.

V and J are TRBV27 and TRBJ2-7, with D possibly TRBD2 on 5 matching bases. This CDR3 region has 17 residues. Germline V CDR1 and CDR2: MNHEY, SMNVEV (reference sequence). V lost 5 bases, J lost 3 bases, and 23 bases lay in between. The CDR3: CASSASASNILLYEQYF. The CDR3 DNA sequence: TGTGCCAGCAGTGCCTCAGCTAGCAACATTCTCCTCTACGAGCAGTACTTC.

J is TRBJ2-3 and V is TRBV9; 8 bases match TRBD2. Germline V gives CDR1 SGDLS, CDR2 YYNGEE. V shed 3 bases and J 6 bases; nucleotides not matched to a gene: 6. The CDR3 is 14 residues long. The CDR3 nucleotides are TGTGCCAGCAGCGAGGGTAGCGGGACTGATACGCAGTATTTT. Protein sequence: CASSEGSGTDTQYF.

The chain uses TRBV4-2 and TRBJ2-1, with D perhaps TRBD1 (5 bases). The germline V gene encodes CDR1 LGHNA and CDR2 YNFKEQ. The CDR3 is 17 residues long. Trimming took off 0 bases at V and 6 bases at J, with 18 bases between the two ends. CDR3 protein: CASSQDPPWGVGNEQFF. CDR3 bases: TGTGCCAGCAGCCAAGATCCCCCGTGGGGCGTGGGCAATGAGCAGTTCTTC.

The V gene is TRBV5-6, the J gene TRBJ2-1, with TRBD2 matching 13 bases. The CDR3 runs to 17 residues. Per the germline V gene, CDR1 is SGHDT and CDR2 is YYEEEE. V lost 1 base and J lost 8; bases outside the gene matches: 9. Here the CDR3 DNA reads TGTGCCAGCAGCTTGCCCAAAACTAGCGGGAGGGCCGATGAGCAGTTCTTC. It encodes CASSLPKTSGRADEQFF.

V is TRBV19 and J is TRBJ2-1, with D uncertain. V was cut by 3 bases and J by 6 bases, with 12 bases left in between. The CDR3 has 14 residues. Germline CDR1 reads LNHDA; CDR2 reads SQIVND (reference sequence). CDR3 coding DNA: TGTGCCAGTAGTATTGGGTTGGATTCCAATGAGCAGTTCTTC. Translating gives CASSIGLDSNEQFF.

The CDR3 reads CASSLDRGNYGYTF. The CDR3 region has the DNA TGTGCCAGCAGCTTGGACAGGGGGAACTATGGCTACACCTTC. The J gene is TRBJ1-2, the V gene TRBV5-5, with TRBD1 matching 8 bases. There are 14 residues in the CDR3. With V trimmed by 0 bases and J by 2 bases, 0 bases remained unmatched. Germline lookup yields CDR1 SGHKS and CDR2 YYEKEE (reference sequence).